Here is one T cell receptor (beta chain) with its context. TCRdb re-called the 5' RACE reads through MiXCR, storing one row per CDR3 protein. This sample has 550,000 to 700,000 distinct CDR3 sequences, with around 9.6% found just once. The record originates from a study of identical twins. V was pared by 5 bases and J by 5 bases, with 6 bases of the junction left unmatched. The CDR3 contains 15 residues. Per germline, CDR1 SGHAT and CDR2 FQNNGV. The sample also formed part of further work on yellow fever vaccine responses in identical twins.

The sequenced sample was PBMCs. The receptor was derived from a woman younger than 30 in good health. The rearrangement joins TRBV11-2 to TRBJ2-7, with 13 positions matching TRBD2. CDR3 bases: TGTGCCAGCAGCACCACTAGCGGGAGGGAAAACGAGCAGTACTTC. This sequence encodes CASSTTSGRENEQYF.